A single TCR beta chain is shown here with its context. This sample was taken from a study of blood T cell repertoires in COVID-19. Germline CDR1 is PRHDT and CDR2 is FYEKMQ (reference sequence). V gave up 5 bases and J gave up 8 bases, with 15 bases separating them. The CDR3 is made up of 13 amino acids. Profiling relied on immunoSEQ multiplex PCR, and the TCRdb table lists in-frame clones only, not all of them. The sample comprises over 70,000 clones, about 74% of which are singletons, and over 40% rests with the top ten. The gene calls are TRBV13 and TRBJ1-2; D uncertain. This TCR was sampled from a human donor in a cohort sampled during active COVID-19. The source material was peripheral blood. The DNA for the CDR3 is TGTGCCAGCAGCATCTCTCAAACGGGGGGCTACACCTTC. Translation: CASSISQTGGYTF. Combining the CDR3 with reference TRBV13 and TRBJ1-2 gives the whole variable domain AAGVIQSPRHLIKEKRETATLKCYPIPRHDTVYWYQQGPGQDPQFLISFYEKMQSDKGSIPDRFSAQQFSDYHSELNMSSLELGDSALYFCASSISQTGGYTFGSGTRLTVV.